The rows below give T cell receptor beta chains drawn from one sample of a study of Graves' ophthalmopathy and Graves' hyperthyroidism. TCRdb redid the calling of the multiplex PCR reads with MiXCR, one entry per CDR3 protein. The data hold about 15,000 distinct CDR3 sequences, with 46% observed a single time. The sample consisted of peripheral blood. These receptors all come from a woman in her forties with stable Graves' hyperthyroidism. The CDR3 runs from the conserved cysteine through the conserved F or W. D genes are given only for firm matches. Clone sizes are given selectively: once, few, many, or a class where the clone is expanded.

CDR3nt	CDR3aa	v_gene	j_gene	abundance	d_gene
TGCAGTGCTAGAGATTCGGTCGGAGATACGCAGTATTTT	CSARDSVGDTQYF	TRBV20-1	TRBJ2-3	-	-
TGTGCCAGCAGCTTACAGGGTAGGGGGAATTCACCCCTCCACTTT	CASSLQGRGNSPLHF	TRBV7-8	TRBJ1-6	many	-
TGTGCCAGCAGCCCCGGACAGGGGAAGACCTACGAGCAGTACTTC	CASSPGQGKTYEQYF	TRBV7-6	TRBJ2-7	medium-sized	TRBD1
TGTGCCAGCAGCGCCCGGGAGGGTACAGATACGCAGTATTTT	CASSAREGTDTQYF	TRBV9	TRBJ2-3	-	TRBD2
TGTGCCAGCAGCTTAGAGTCGACGGCAAAAGGTGGACGAGCCTACGAGCAGTACTTC	CASSLESTAKGGRAYEQYF	TRBV7-8	TRBJ2-7	many	-
TGTGCCACGGGACAGGGCGAGCAACTCTCTGGGGCCAACGTCCTGACTTTC	CATGQGEQLSGANVLTF	TRBV10-3	TRBJ2-6	-	TRBD1
TGCGCCACCAGTGACCCTCCCAGGGAGTTCCTGAGCAATCAGCCCCAGCATTTT	CATSDPPREFLSNQPQHF	TRBV24-1	TRBJ1-5	-	-
TGCAGTGCAACGGACAGTAGCTACGAGCAGTACTTC	CSATDSSYEQYF	TRBV20-1	TRBJ2-7	medium-sized	-
TGTGCCAGCAGCCTGGGACAGCCCGATACGCAGTATTTT	CASSLGQPDTQYF	TRBV9	TRBJ2-3	many	TRBD1
TGCGCCAGCAGCCAAGTCCGTGATTACCACGAGCAGTACTTC	CASSQVRDYHEQYF	TRBV4-1	TRBJ2-7	-	-
TGCGCCAGCAGCCTGGGCCGCCGGGAGACCCAGTACTTC	CASSLGRRETQYF	TRBV5-1	TRBJ2-5	-	-
TGTGCCACCAGTGATAGCGGGGGGCGGGAGACCCAGTACTTC	CATSDSGGRETQYF	TRBV24-1	TRBJ2-5	medium-sized	TRBD2
TGTGCCAGCACCTTCTCTGGACAGGGCTCTGGAAACACCATATATTTT	CASTFSGQGSGNTIYF	TRBV2	TRBJ1-3	-	TRBD1
TGTGCCAGCAGCATAAAGGGTGGCGAGCAGTACTTC	CASSIKGGEQYF	TRBV7-6	TRBJ2-7	-	-
TGTGCCAGTAGTATAGGGGGGACAATAGCTAACTATGGCTACACCTTC	CASSIGGTIANYGYTF	TRBV19	TRBJ1-2	few	-
TGCGCCAGCGGGGGAGGCGTACAGGGTCAAGAGACCCAGTACTTC	CASGGGVQGQETQYF	TRBV5-1	TRBJ2-5	-	-
TGTGCCAGCAGCTTAGACCTCCCGACAGGGGTACCTGAAGCTTTCTTT	CASSLDLPTGVPEAFF	TRBV13	TRBJ1-1	-	TRBD1
TGTGCCAGCAGCTTAGAACCCGGGACTAGGAGCGAGCAGTACTTC	CASSLEPGTRSEQYF	TRBV7-6	TRBJ2-7	medium-sized	TRBD2
TGTGCCAGCAGCCCTCGCAACCCTGTAGGTAACGAGCAGTACTTC	CASSPRNPVGNEQYF	TRBV7-8	TRBJ2-7	-	-
TGTGCCAGTATCCCGGGGGACCAATCAAACTATGGCCACACCTTC	CASIPGDQSNYGHTF	TRBV19	TRBJ1-2	-	-
TGTGCCAGCAGTTTACGGTCAGGGTACACTGAAGCTTTCTTT	CASSLRSGYTEAFF	TRBV27	TRBJ1-1	few	-
TGTGCCACCAGCAGATACCGGGGGGAAGGCTACACCTTC	CATSRYRGEGYTF	TRBV15	TRBJ1-2	medium-sized	-
TGCGCCAGCAGCTTGGCTGGGCAGAACACTGAAGCTTTCTTT	CASSLAGQNTEAFF	TRBV5-1	TRBJ1-1	many	-
TGCAGTGCTCCTCCCCCAGGGTTGAGCACAGATACGCAGTATTTT	CSAPPPGLSTDTQYF	TRBV20-1	TRBJ2-3	-	-
TGTGCCAGCAGTTACTCGACCTCACACTCATACAGACGACTAGAATCTCCAAACAATGAGCAGTTCTTC	CASSYSTSHSYRRLESPNNEQFF	TRBV2	TRBJ2-1	-	-
TGCAGTGCCAGTAATCGGGGCAATCAGCCCCAGCATTTT	CSASNRGNQPQHF	TRBV20-1	TRBJ1-5	many	-
TGTGCCAGTAGTGGGGAGAGACAGTCAACTAATGAAAAACTGTTTTTT	CASSGERQSTNEKLFF	TRBV19	TRBJ1-4	-	-
TGTGCCAGCAGCCCCGGGACAGGGATCACCTACGAGCAGTACTTC	CASSPGTGITYEQYF	TRBV5-6	TRBJ2-7	-	TRBD1
TGTGCCAGCATAAGGGACAGGGTGTCTCGCGAGCCGTACTTC	CASIRDRVSREPYF	TRBV6-2/TRBV6-3	TRBJ2-7	-	TRBD1
TGTGCCAGCAGCGGAACCGGGACTTTCTCCTACGAGCAGTACTTC	CASSGTGTFSYEQYF	TRBV7-6	TRBJ2-7	few	-
TGTGCCAGCAGTGCCCTTGGTGAGCAGTTCTTC	CASSALGEQFF	TRBV2	TRBJ2-1	medium-sized	-
TGTGCCAGTAGTATTGGTCCGTCCCAGCATTTT	CASSIGPSQHF	TRBV19	TRBJ1-5	once	-
TGTGCCAGCAGTTACTCAAAACTAGCGGGAGTTGGCGATGAGCAGTTCTTC	CASSYSKLAGVGDEQFF	TRBV7-2	TRBJ2-1	few	TRBD2
TGCGCCAGCAGCCAAGATCAGGGAATCTTTGCAACTAATGAAAAACTGTTTTTT	CASSQDQGIFATNEKLFF	TRBV4-1	TRBJ1-4	-	-
TGCAGCGTTCGAGGATCGGCGGGAGAAAGTTCGGAGCTGTTTTTT	CSVRGSAGESSELFF	TRBV29-1	TRBJ2-2	medium-sized	TRBD2
TGTGCCAGTAGCGAAGGGACAGGGGGTAGGAATGAGCAGTTCTTC	CASSEGTGGRNEQFF	TRBV19	TRBJ2-1	-	TRBD1
TGCGCCAGCAGTGAGTCGACACGGGGACGGGAGACCCAGTACTTC	CASSESTRGRETQYF	TRBV10-2	TRBJ2-5	medium-sized	-
TGTGCCAGCAGTCCGCTTGGAGGACAGGGTCATCAGCCCCAGCATTTT	CASSPLGGQGHQPQHF	TRBV6-6	TRBJ1-5	-	TRBD1
TGTGCCAGCACCAAGGGGGGGTTGGATTCACCCCTCCACTTT	CASTKGGLDSPLHF	TRBV6-5	TRBJ1-6	-	-
TGCGCCAGCAGCCGCCAGGAGACCCAGTACTTC	CASSRQETQYF	TRBV5-1	TRBJ2-5	-	-
TGCAGCGTTGAAAGGGCCCCCTACGAGCAGTACTTC	CSVERAPYEQYF	TRBV29-1	TRBJ2-7	medium-sized	-
TGCAGTGCTAGAGGGGGTCTGGACGGGAACACTGAAGCTTTCTTT	CSARGGLDGNTEAFF	TRBV20-1	TRBJ1-1	many	-
TGTGCCAGTAGCGATACCCCCCAAGAGACCCAGTACTTC	CASSDTPQETQYF	TRBV19	TRBJ2-5	many	-
TGTGCCAGCACCCCCCGACAGGGGGCTACAGATACGCAGTATTTT	CASTPRQGATDTQYF	TRBV9	TRBJ2-3	many	TRBD1
TGTGCCAGCAGCTTAGGAGGGGGAGTGGGTTACAATGAGCAGTTCTTC	CASSLGGGVGYNEQFF	TRBV7-9	TRBJ2-1	many	-
TGTGCCAGCAGCCAAGTTTGGGGACTAGGTAACAATGAGCAGTTCTTC	CASSQVWGLGNNEQFF	TRBV14	TRBJ2-1	-	TRBD2
TGTGCCAGCAGCTTATCTAGCCTAAATGAGCAGTTCTTC	CASSLSSLNEQFF	TRBV11-2	TRBJ2-1	many	-
TGTGCCAGCAGTGACTTCCAAGGGAGCGGTCCAGATACGCAGTATTTT	CASSDFQGSGPDTQYF	TRBV6-1	TRBJ2-3	-	-
TGCGCCAGCAGCCAAGGAGAGCGGGGCGGGGAGCTGTTTTTT	CASSQGERGGELFF	TRBV4-3	TRBJ2-2	-	TRBD2
TGCAGTGGAGTAGCGGGCGGGAGCTCCTACAATGAGCAGTTCTTC	CSGVAGGSSYNEQFF	TRBV20-1	TRBJ2-1	once	TRBD2
TGTGCCAGCAGTGAGGCTAGCTCGGTCACAGATACGCAGTTCTTC	CASSEASSVTDTQFF	TRBV2	TRBJ2-1	once	-